The entry below describes one T cell receptor (beta chain). Authors' processing steps: How many nucleated cells were present was estimated from reference gene primer amplification. Produced via immunoSEQ multiplex PCR; TCRdb's table is partial and in-frame only. Clone size and V and J calls were adopted from that table, with D and trimming inferred from the DNA. The sample lists tens of thousands of clones; 75% to 90% were seen once. The germline V and J ends were trimmed by 2 bases and 0 bases, with 12 bases remaining between them. The CDR3 runs 15 residues. Germline CDR1 reads SGHRS; CDR2 reads YFSETQ. This entry belongs to a study of blood T cell repertoires in COVID-19.

The source is a human donor with acute or convalescent COVID-19. The donor label of this sample is uncertain. The gene calls are TRBV5-1 and TRBJ2-7; the D gene is possibly TRBD1 (6 bases). The sequenced material came from peripheral blood. CDR3 coding DNA: TGCGCCAGCAGCTTCGACAGGCCCTTCTCCTACGAGCAGTACTTC. It translates to CASSFDRPFSYEQYF.